This T cell receptor (beta chain) was sequenced in a study of cytomegalovirus exposure and HLA in healthy donors. Germline V CDR1 and CDR2: SGHNT, YYREEE (reference sequence). The ends were cut back, 3 bases at V and 2 bases at J, with 19 bases in the middle. The CDR3 loop spans 17 amino acids. Primers for the PCR totalled 60 Vbeta and 13 Jbeta. Here immunoSEQ multiplex PCR was the method, and the copy in TCRdb shows in-frame clones only, minus some. The sample lists about 85,000 clones, more than 75% occurring once. Sequencing was done on a sample of PBMCs. This TCR was sampled from a woman between 50 and 59 years old in good health and CMV-seropositive. The V gene is TRBV5-4, the J gene TRBJ2-3; possible D gene TRBD1, 6 bases. CDR3 sequence reads: CASSSYRTGTYTDTQYF. The CDR3, as DNA: TGTGCCAGCAGCTCATATCGTACAGGGACCTACACAGATACGCAGTATTTT.